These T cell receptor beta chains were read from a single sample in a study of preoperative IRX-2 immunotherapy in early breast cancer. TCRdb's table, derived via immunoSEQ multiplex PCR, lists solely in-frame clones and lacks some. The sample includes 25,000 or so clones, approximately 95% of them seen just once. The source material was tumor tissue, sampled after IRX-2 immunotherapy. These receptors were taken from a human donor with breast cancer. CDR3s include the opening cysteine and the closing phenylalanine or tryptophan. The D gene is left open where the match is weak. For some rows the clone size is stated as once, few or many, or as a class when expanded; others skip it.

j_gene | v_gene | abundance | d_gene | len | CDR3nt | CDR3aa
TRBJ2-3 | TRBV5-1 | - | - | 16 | TGCGCCAGCAGCTTGGATGGGTTTGGTCCAACAGATACGCAGTATTTT | CASSLDGFGPTDTQYF
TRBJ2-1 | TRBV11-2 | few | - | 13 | TGTGCCATTACAGGGCTGCGCTACAATGAGCAGTTCTTC | CAITGLRYNEQFF
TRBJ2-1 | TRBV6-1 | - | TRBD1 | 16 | TGTGCCAGCAGTGTACTGACAGGGTCTCCAGTAGATGAGCAGTTCTTC | CASSVLTGSPVDEQFF
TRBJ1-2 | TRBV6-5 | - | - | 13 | TGTGCCAGCAGTTACTCGATGGGGCATCCCCGCACCTTC | CASSYSMGHPRTF
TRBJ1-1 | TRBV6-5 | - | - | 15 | TGTGCCAGCAGTTACTCCCCAAGGATGAACACTGAAGCTTTCTTT | CASSYSPRMNTEAFF
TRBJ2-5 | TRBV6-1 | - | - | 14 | TGTGCCAGCAGTGAACGGACTATACAAGAGACCCAGTACTTC | CASSERTIQETQYF
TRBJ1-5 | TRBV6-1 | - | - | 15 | TGTGCCAGCAGTGAGGCGGGTAGTAGCAATCAGCCCCAGCATTTT | CASSEAGSSNQPQHF
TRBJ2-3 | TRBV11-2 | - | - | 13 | TGTGCCAGCAGCGGCTTCCTAGGGGATACGCAGTATTTT | CASSGFLGDTQYF
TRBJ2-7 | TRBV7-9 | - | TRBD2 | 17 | TGTGCCAGCAGCTTAGGGGCCGCGGGGGGGACCGCCTACGAGCAGTACTTC | CASSLGAAGGTAYEQYF
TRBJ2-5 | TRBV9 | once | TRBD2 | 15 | TGTGCCAGCAGCGGTAGCGGGAGGGCCGGTGAGACCCAGTACTTC | CASSGSGRAGETQYF
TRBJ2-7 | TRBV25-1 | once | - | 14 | TGTGCCAGCAGTGACCGATTGACCGATTTGGAGCAGTACTTC | CASSDRLTDLEQYF
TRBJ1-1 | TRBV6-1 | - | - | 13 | TGTGCCAGCATTCTGACAGGGAACACTGAAGCTTTCTTT | CASILTGNTEAFF
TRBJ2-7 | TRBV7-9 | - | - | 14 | TGTGCCAGCACCGCCCGGGACTCCTTGTACGAGCAGTACTTC | CASTARDSLYEQYF
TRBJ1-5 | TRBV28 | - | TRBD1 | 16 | TGTGCCAGCAGTTTTGGCGCCGACAGGGATCGTCAGCCCCAGCATTTT | CASSFGADRDRQPQHF
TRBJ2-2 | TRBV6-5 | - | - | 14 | TGTGCCAGCAGGGCTGGACAGACCTACGGGGAGCTGTTTTTT | CASRAGQTYGELFF
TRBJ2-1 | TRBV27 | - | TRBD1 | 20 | TGTGCCAGCAGTTTAGGATGGGGACAGGGGGTCCTACCCACCTACAATGAGCAGTTCTTC | CASSLGWGQGVLPTYNEQFF
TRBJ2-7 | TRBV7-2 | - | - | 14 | TGTGCCAGCGCGTTTCCCCAGCGAACGTACGAGCAGTACTTC | CASAFPQRTYEQYF
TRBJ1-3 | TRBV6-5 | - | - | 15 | TGTGCCAGCAGTTCCCAGGGCTTCTCTGGAAACACCATATATTTT | CASSSQGFSGNTIYF
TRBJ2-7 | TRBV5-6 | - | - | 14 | TGTGCCAGCAGCATTTACAGGTTATCCTACGAGCAGTACTTC | CASSIYRLSYEQYF
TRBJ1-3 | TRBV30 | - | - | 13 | TGTGCCACGACGCGTGACTCTGGAAACACCATATATTTT | CATTRDSGNTIYF
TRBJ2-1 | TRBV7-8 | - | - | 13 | TGTGCCAGCATTGATTCCCCCTACAATGAGCAGTTCTTC | CASIDSPYNEQFF
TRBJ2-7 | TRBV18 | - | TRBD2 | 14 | TGTGCCAGCTCATCAACCGGGACTAGAAACGAGCAGTACTTC | CASSSTGTRNEQYF
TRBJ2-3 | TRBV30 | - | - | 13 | TGTGCCTGGAGTGTCGTGGCCACAGATACGCAGTATTTT | CAWSVVATDTQYF
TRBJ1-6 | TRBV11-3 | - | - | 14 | TGTGCCAGCAGCCCTGGGGCTTGGGATTCACCCCTCCACTTT | CASSPGAWDSPLHF
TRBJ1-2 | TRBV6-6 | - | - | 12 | TGTGCCAGCAGTTACAGTGTCCGGGGCTACACCTTC | CASSYSVRGYTF
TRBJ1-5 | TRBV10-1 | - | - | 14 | TGCGCCAGCAGTGAATGGGGGTGCAATCAGCCCCAGCATTTT | CASSEWGCNQPQHF
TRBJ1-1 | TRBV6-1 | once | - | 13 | TGTGCCAGCGGGGGACCGACGTTCACTGAAGCTTTCTTT | CASGGPTFTEAFF
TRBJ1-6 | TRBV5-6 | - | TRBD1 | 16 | TGTGCCAGCAGCTCCTACGGGACAGTGGAGAACTCACCCCTCCACTTT | CASSSYGTVENSPLHF
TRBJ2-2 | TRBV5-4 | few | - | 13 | TGTGCCAGCAGCTTGGGAGGGACCGGGGAGCTGTTTTTT | CASSLGGTGELFF
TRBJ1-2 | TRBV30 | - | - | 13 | TGTGCCTGCTCCCGGGGGGGTAACTATGGCTACACCTTC | CACSRGGNYGYTF
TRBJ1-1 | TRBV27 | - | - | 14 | TGTGCCAGCAGTTCGATTCCGGCTGGGGCTGAAGCTTTCTTT | CASSSIPAGAEAFF
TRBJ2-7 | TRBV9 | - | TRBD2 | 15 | TGTGCCAGCAGCGTCGGGGATAGCGGGGTCTACGAGCAGTACTTC | CASSVGDSGVYEQYF
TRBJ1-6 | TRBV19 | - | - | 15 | TGTGCCAGTAACCGGGGCGGGACCTATAATTCACCCCTCCACTTT | CASNRGGTYNSPLHF
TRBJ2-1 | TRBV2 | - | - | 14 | TGTGCCAGCCCGGGGGACTTAGCCTACAATGAGCAGTTCTTC | CASPGDLAYNEQFF
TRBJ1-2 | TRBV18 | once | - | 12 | TGTGCCAGCTCACCCCAGAACTATGGCTACACCTTC | CASSPQNYGYTF
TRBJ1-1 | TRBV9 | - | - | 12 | TGTGCCAGCAGCGTAGGGGCGGGTGAAGCTTTCTTT | CASSVGAGEAFF